Listed below are T cell receptor beta chains from one sample, sequenced in a study of blood T cell repertoires in COVID-19. Data came from immunoSEQ multiplex PCR; TCRdb stores just in-frame clones and leaves some out. The profile shows approximately 82,000 clones, around 85% of them singletons. The material sequenced was peripheral blood. These receptor sequences come from a woman between 65 and 79 years old with active or convalescent COVID-19. Each CDR3 is given with its conserved first and last residue. A D gene is named only where the DNA matches it firmly. Size tells how often a clone was seen (once, few, many) or the class of an expanded clone, and some rows leave it out.

clone_size j_call v_call d_call cdr3_aa cdr3_nt
NA TRBJ2-7 TRBV10-1 TRBD2 CAIDGGASSYEQYF TGCGCCATTGACGGGGGGGCGAGCTCCTACGAGCAGTACTTC
NA TRBJ1-1 TRBV28 TRBD1 CASSGTGGVGTEAFF TGTGCCAGCAGTGGTACAGGGGGCGTGGGCACTGAAGCTTTCTTT
NA TRBJ2-1 TRBV10-1 TRBD2 CASSAGTSGSNEQFF TGCGCCAGCAGTGCCGGGACTAGCGGGTCCAATGAGCAGTTCTTC
NA TRBJ2-1 TRBV4-3 NA CASSQDSLGWNEQFF TGCGCCAGCAGCCAAGATTCCCTCGGGTGGAATGAGCAGTTCTTC
NA TRBJ2-5 TRBV18 NA CASSPVGVRETQYF TGTGCCAGCTCACCGGTGGGAGTGAGGGAGACCCAGTACTTC
few TRBJ1-5 TRBV7-2 TRBD1 CASRTTGGGNQPQHF TGTGCCAGCAGGACCACAGGGGGCGGCAATCAGCCCCAGCATTTT
NA TRBJ2-3 TRBV2 NA CASSPGLAPDTQYF TGTGCCAGCAGTCCGGGACTGGCACCAGATACGCAGTATTTT
NA TRBJ2-2 TRBV12-3/TRBV12-4 TRBD1 CASRGTVPGELFF TGTGCCAGCAGGGGGACAGTGCCCGGGGAGCTGTTTTTT
NA TRBJ1-2 TRBV7-2 TRBD1 CASSSQGGSATNYGYTF TGTGCCAGCAGCTCGCAGGGGGGCAGTGCTACAAACTATGGCTACACCTTC
NA TRBJ1-5 TRBV28 NA CASSPRTAGQPQHF TGTGCCAGCAGTCCCAGGACAGCAGGACAGCCCCAGCATTTT
NA TRBJ2-1 TRBV6-5 NA CASSYSDTGNEQFF TGTGCCAGCAGTTACTCGGACACAGGGAATGAGCAGTTCTTC
once TRBJ1-5 TRBV7-8 NA CASSLGQRKGINQPQHF TGTGCCAGCAGCTTAGGCCAGCGGAAGGGAATAAATCAGCCCCAGCATTTT
few TRBJ2-5 TRBV2 TRBD2 CASSEKTSGGETQYF TGTGCCAGCAGTGAGAAGACTAGCGGGGGAGAGACCCAGTACTTC
NA TRBJ1-2 TRBV5-1 TRBD1 CASSVGQGLVDGYTF TGCGCCAGCAGCGTAGGACAGGGTCTTGTGGATGGCTACACCTTC
NA TRBJ1-2 TRBV7-9 TRBD1 CASSLAGTGGSYGYTF TGTGCCAGCAGCTTAGCGGGGACAGGGGGATCCTATGGCTACACCTTC
NA TRBJ2-6 TRBV7-8 NA CASSLDLSGANVLTF TGTGCCAGCAGCTTAGATCTCTCTGGGGCCAACGTCCTGACTTTC
few TRBJ2-5 TRBV2 NA CASNRGAGETQYF TGTGCCAGCAACCGGGGGGCCGGAGAGACCCAGTACTTC
NA TRBJ2-7 TRBV19 NA CASSTNPTGGYEQYF TGTGCCAGTAGTACGAACCCGACAGGCGGCTACGAGCAGTACTTC
NA TRBJ2-2 TRBV2 TRBD1 CASTGGGTGTGELFF TGTGCCAGCACGGGGGGAGGGACAGGGACCGGGGAGCTGTTTTTT
NA TRBJ1-2 TRBV5-1 NA CASSLWGPERYGYTF TGCGCCAGCAGCCTGTGGGGGCCGGAGAGGTATGGCTACACCTTC
NA TRBJ1-1 TRBV23-1 NA CASSQARSQNTEAFF TGCGCCAGCAGTCAGGCGCGGAGCCAAAACACTGAAGCTTTCTTT
NA TRBJ1-5 TRBV16 NA CASSQSTGIQPQHF TGTGCCAGCAGCCAATCAACAGGGATTCAGCCCCAGCATTTT
NA TRBJ2-7 TRBV5-6 NA CASSLGDRLYYEQYF TGTGCCAGCAGCTTGGGAGACCGACTATACTACGAGCAGTACTTC
NA TRBJ2-7 TRBV18 TRBD2 CASSLRLAEFGGQYF TGTGCCAGCTCACTCCGACTAGCGGAATTCGGGGGGCAGTACTTC
NA TRBJ2-5 TRBV5-6 TRBD1 CASSIRTGHETQYF TGTGCCAGCAGCATCCGGACAGGGCACGAGACCCAGTACTTC
NA TRBJ1-3 TRBV7-9 NA CASSSAVSSSGNTIYF TGTGCCAGCAGCTCGGCGGTCTCCTCTTCCGGAAACACCATATATTTT
few TRBJ1-2 TRBV10-3 NA CAISDGPYGYTF TGTGCCATCAGCGATGGGCCCTATGGCTACACCTTC
few TRBJ1-1 TRBV19 TRBD1 CASRALVVQGQIINTEAFF TGTGCCAGCCGGGCCTTGGTCGTTCAGGGACAGATAATTAACACTGAAGCTTTCTTT
NA TRBJ1-1 TRBV3-1/TRBV3-2 NA CASSQVLAGRGNTEAFF TGTGCCAGCAGCCAAGTTTTGGCAGGGCGAGGGAACACTGAAGCTTTCTTT
NA TRBJ1-6 TRBV28 TRBD1 CASSPRRTGNNSPLHF TGTGCCAGCAGTCCTAGAAGGACAGGGAATAATTCACCCCTCCACTTT
NA TRBJ2-3 TRBV19 TRBD2 CASRQKGTSGGTDTQYF TGTGCCAGTAGGCAAAAGGGGACTAGCGGGGGAACAGATACGCAGTATTTT
NA TRBJ1-5 TRBV7-2 NA CASSGDDQPQHF TGTGCCAGCAGCGGAGACGATCAGCCCCAGCATTTT
NA TRBJ1-1 TRBV6-2/TRBV6-3 NA CASSLTRPGGNTEAFF TGTGCCAGCAGTTTAACTCGACCCGGCGGGAACACTGAAGCTTTCTTT
NA TRBJ2-2 TRBV11-2 NA CASSFTGPGELFF TGTGCCAGCAGCTTCACAGGTCCCGGGGAGCTGTTTTTT
NA TRBJ2-2 TRBV18 NA CASSVQENTGELFF TGTGCCAGCTCAGTTCAGGAGAACACCGGGGAGCTGTTTTTT
NA TRBJ2-7 TRBV5-4 TRBD2 CASSLEGSGGDRYF TGTGCCAGCAGCTTGGAGGGCAGCGGGGGGGATCGGTACTTC
few TRBJ2-5 TRBV4-1 NA CASSGRGIGVGETQYF TGCGCCAGCAGCGGGCGAGGGATCGGCGTAGGGGAGACCCAGTACTTC
once TRBJ1-6 TRBV6-6 TRBD1 CASTPDRSSYNSPLHF TGTGCCAGCACTCCGGACAGGAGCTCCTATAATTCACCCCTCCACTTT
NA TRBJ1-2 TRBV7-9 NA CASSSGGGSDYGYTF TGTGCCAGCAGCTCCGGAGGTGGTTCGGACTATGGCTACACCTTC
NA TRBJ2-2 TRBV7-2 TRBD1 CASRGGTGFKSGELFF TGTGCCAGCAGAGGGGGGACAGGGTTCAAGTCCGGGGAGCTGTTTTTT
NA TRBJ1-4 TRBV7-9 NA CASSFPNEKLFF TGTGCCAGCAGCTTTCCAAATGAAAAACTGTTTTTT
NA TRBJ2-2 TRBV24-1 NA CATSDFSSPRNTGELFF TGTGCCACCAGTGATTTCTCAAGCCCTCGGAACACCGGGGAGCTGTTTTTT
NA TRBJ1-6 TRBV5-1 TRBD1 CASSFQTGINNSPLHF TGCGCCAGCAGCTTCCAGACAGGGATCAATAATTCACCCCTCCACTTT
NA TRBJ1-6 TRBV5-1 TRBD1 CASSTGVDNSPLHF TGCGCCAGTTCTACAGGGGTGGATAATTCACCCCTCCACTTT
NA TRBJ2-5 TRBV28 TRBD2 CASSSREGETQYF TGTGCCAGCAGCTCAAGGGAGGGAGAGACCCAGTACTTC